The rows below give T cell receptor beta chains drawn from one sample of a study of human T cells and chemical hapten exposure. TCRdb re-called the RACE reads through MiXCR, storing one row per CDR3 protein. The data hold about 130,000 distinct CDR3 sequences, with around 8.3% observed a single time. Sequencing was performed on whole blood. The receptors come from a male donor in good health. Some clones in this sample may be carry-over from other donors' samples. Each CDR3 is given with its conserved first and last residue. The D gene is left open where the match is weak. Clone size is given for some rows only: seen once, a few or many times, or a class if the clone is expanded.

>TRBJ1-5|TRBV12-3/TRBV12-4|.|.
CASSFGGVNQPQHF
TGTGCCAGCAGTTTCGGTGGGGTCAATCAGCCCCAGCATTTT
>TRBJ2-2|TRBV3-1|few|TRBD2
CASSQGGTSGTGGELFF
TGTGCCAGCAGCCAAGGTGGGACTAGCGGGACCGGCGGGGAGCTGTTTTTT
>TRBJ2-7|TRBV28|few|.
CASSFSQIYEQYF
TGTGCCAGCAGTTTCTCTCAGATCTACGAGCAGTACTTC
>TRBJ1-1|TRBV5-1|.|.
CASSLRGDFSPMNTEAFF
TGCGCCAGCAGCTTGCGAGGGGACTTCTCTCCAATGAACACTGAAGCTTTCTTT
>TRBJ2-7|TRBV2|many|TRBD1
CASSAGTGGLSEQYF
TGTGCCAGCTCCGCGGGGACAGGGGGCTTATCGGAGCAGTACTTC
>TRBJ2-1|TRBV29-1|.|.
CSVEPLKISSYNEQFF
TGCAGCGTTGAGCCTCTGAAGATCAGCTCCTACAATGAGCAGTTCTTC
>TRBJ2-1|TRBV20-1|many|TRBD2
CSATPAGKTYNEQFF
TGCAGTGCTACCCCAGCGGGGAAAACTTACAATGAGCAGTTCTTC
>TRBJ2-7|TRBV7-6|.|TRBD1
CASSSDRGSLEQYF
TGTGCCAGCAGCTCCGACAGGGGCTCTTTGGAGCAGTACTTC
>TRBJ2-3|TRBV7-7|.|.
CASSPGGEDTQYF
TGTGCCAGCAGCCCAGGGGGGGAGGATACGCAGTATTTT
>TRBJ1-2|TRBV12-3/TRBV12-4|few|.
CASRGRRFYGYTF
TGTGCCAGCAGGGGTCGACGGTTCTATGGCTACACCTTC
>TRBJ2-5|TRBV27|many|.
CASSEGSPSGTQYF
TGTGCCAGCAGTGAAGGGTCTCCGTCGGGGACCCAGTACTTC
>TRBJ2-1|TRBV12-3/TRBV12-4|.|TRBD1
CASSLSLGGSSYNEQFF
TGTGCCAGCAGTTTATCCCTAGGGGGCAGCTCCTACAATGAGCAGTTCTTC
>TRBJ2-2|TRBV6-4|few|TRBD1
CASSDSDRASTGELFF
TGTGCCAGCAGTGATAGCGACAGGGCAAGCACCGGGGAGCTGTTTTTT
>TRBJ1-3|TRBV12-3/TRBV12-4|.|.
CASSLGGVSSGNTIYF
TGTGCCAGCAGTTTGGGTGGGGTGAGCTCTGGAAACACCATATATTTT
>TRBJ1-5|TRBV19|.|.
CASNGFYQPQHF
TGTGCCAGTAATGGGTTTTATCAGCCCCAGCATTTT
>TRBJ2-5|TRBV4-2|many|TRBD2
CASSPDASGGAGETQYF
TGTGCCAGCAGCCCGGACGCCAGCGGGGGGGCAGGAGAGACCCAGTACTTC
>TRBJ1-3|TRBV9|many|.
CASSVDLTRTAGNTIYF
TGTGCCAGCAGCGTAGATTTGACCCGGACCGCTGGAAACACCATATATTTT
>TRBJ2-5|TRBV5-1|few|TRBD2
CASSLGQPGLARQETQYF
TGCGCCAGCAGCTTGGGCCAACCGGGACTAGCGAGACAAGAGACCCAGTACTTC
>TRBJ2-3|TRBV20-1|few|TRBD1
CSARFSLTGGVRQTDTQYF
TGCAGTGCTAGATTCTCCCTAACAGGGGGAGTTCGCCAAACAGATACGCAGTATTTT
>TRBJ2-7|TRBV5-5|.|.
CASSLVQGPYEQYF
TGTGCCAGCAGCTTGGTTCAGGGCCCGTACGAGCAGTACTTC
>TRBJ1-4|TRBV19|few|.
CASSKGGADRNEKLFF
TGTGCCAGTAGTAAGGGAGGAGCGGACCGTAATGAAAAACTGTTTTTT
>TRBJ2-1|TRBV11-2|.|.
CASSTKDYLPYNEQFF
TGTGCCAGCAGTACGAAGGACTACCTCCCATACAATGAGCAGTTCTTC
>TRBJ1-4|TRBV7-6|.|TRBD1
CASSLDQGESHEKLFF
TGTGCCAGCAGCTTAGACCAGGGGGAATCGCATGAAAAACTGTTTTTT
>TRBJ2-2|TRBV10-3|many|TRBD2
CAIRTGLADTGELFF
TGTGCCATCAGGACGGGACTAGCGGACACCGGGGAGCTGTTTTTT
>TRBJ1-6|TRBV14|many|.
CASSQKRDSASPLHF
TGTGCCAGCAGCCAAAAGCGAGACTCGGCATCACCCCTCCACTTT
>TRBJ1-1|TRBV4-2|.|TRBD1
CASSQVRGKVAFF
TGTGCCAGCAGCCAAGTCAGGGGGAAGGTCGCTTTCTTT
>TRBJ2-1|TRBV7-8|.|.
CASSLEGGVPYNEQFF
TGTGCCAGCAGCTTAGAGGGGGGAGTCCCCTACAATGAGCAGTTCTTC
>TRBJ2-7|TRBV20-1|.|TRBD2
CSVPGLSSYEQYF
TGCAGTGTTCCGGGACTAAGCTCCTACGAGCAGTACTTC
>TRBJ2-1|TRBV11-2|few|.
CASSTGAAAGYEQFF
TGTGCCAGCAGCACAGGGGCCGCGGCGGGGTATGAGCAGTTCTTC
>TRBJ1-2|TRBV27|few|.
CASSLSGASGYTF
TGTGCCAGCAGTTTATCGGGGGCCAGTGGCTACACCTTC
>TRBJ2-7|TRBV6-6|few|.
CASSYQTPSSYEQYF
TGTGCCAGCAGTTATCAGACGCCCAGCTCCTACGAGCAGTACTTC
>TRBJ2-7|TRBV2|many|.
CASSVDSPEQYF
TGTGCCAGCAGTGTAGACAGTCCCGAGCAGTACTTC
>TRBJ2-7|TRBV2|many|TRBD1
CASSEGQGPGEQYF
TGTGCCAGCAGTGAGGGACAGGGGCCGGGCGAGCAGTACTTC